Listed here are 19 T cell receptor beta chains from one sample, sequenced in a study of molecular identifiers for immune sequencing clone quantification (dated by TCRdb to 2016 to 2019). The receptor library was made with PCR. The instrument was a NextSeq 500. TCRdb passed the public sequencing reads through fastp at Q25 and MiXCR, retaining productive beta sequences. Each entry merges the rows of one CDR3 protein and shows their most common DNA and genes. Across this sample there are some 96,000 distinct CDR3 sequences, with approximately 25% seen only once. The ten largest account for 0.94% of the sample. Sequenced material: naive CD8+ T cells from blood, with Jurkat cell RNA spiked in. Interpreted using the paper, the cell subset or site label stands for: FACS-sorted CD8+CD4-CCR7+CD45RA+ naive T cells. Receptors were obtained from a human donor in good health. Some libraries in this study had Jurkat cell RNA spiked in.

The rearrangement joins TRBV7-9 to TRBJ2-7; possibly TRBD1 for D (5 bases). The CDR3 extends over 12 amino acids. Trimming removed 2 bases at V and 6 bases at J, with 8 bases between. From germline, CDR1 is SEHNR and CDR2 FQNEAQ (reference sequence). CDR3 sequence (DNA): TGTGCCAGCAGCTTATCTCAGGGCGAGCAGTACTTC. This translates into CASSLSQGEQYF.

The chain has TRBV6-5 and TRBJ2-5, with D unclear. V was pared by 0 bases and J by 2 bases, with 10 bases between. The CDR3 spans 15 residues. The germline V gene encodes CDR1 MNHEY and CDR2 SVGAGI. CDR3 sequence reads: CASSYSRPDQETQYF. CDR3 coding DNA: TGTGCCAGCAGTTACTCACGGCCGGATCAAGAGACCCAGTACTTC.

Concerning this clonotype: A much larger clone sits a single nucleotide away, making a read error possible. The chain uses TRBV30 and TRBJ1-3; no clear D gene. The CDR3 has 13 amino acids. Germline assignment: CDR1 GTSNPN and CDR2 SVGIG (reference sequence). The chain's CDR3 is CAWEVQSGNTLYF. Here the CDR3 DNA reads TGTGCCTGGGAGGTACAGTCTGGAAACACCTTATATTTT.

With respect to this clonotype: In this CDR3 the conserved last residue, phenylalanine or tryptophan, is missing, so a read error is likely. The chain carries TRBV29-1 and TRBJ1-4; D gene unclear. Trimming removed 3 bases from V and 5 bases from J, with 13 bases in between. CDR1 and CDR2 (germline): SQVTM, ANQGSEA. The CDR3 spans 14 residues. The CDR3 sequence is CSVDSGSANEKLFL. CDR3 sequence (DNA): TGCAGCGTTGATTCCGGGTCAGCAAATGAAAAACTGTTTCTT.

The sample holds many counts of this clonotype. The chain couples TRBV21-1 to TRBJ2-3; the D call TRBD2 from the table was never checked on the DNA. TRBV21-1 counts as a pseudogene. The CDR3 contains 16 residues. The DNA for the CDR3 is TGTGCCAGCAGCAAATATCGGCAGGGTGGGGGAGATACGCAGTATTTT. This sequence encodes CASSKYRQGGGDTQYF.

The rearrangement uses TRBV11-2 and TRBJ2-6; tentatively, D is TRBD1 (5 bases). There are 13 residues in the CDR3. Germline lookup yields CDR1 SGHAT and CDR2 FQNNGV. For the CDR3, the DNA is TGTGGACAGACTTTCTCTGGGGCCAACGTCCTGACTTTC. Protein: CGQTFSGANVLTF.

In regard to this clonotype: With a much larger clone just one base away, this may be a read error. CDR3 loop: CASSWKRVDHETQYF. The CDR3 nucleotides are TGTGCCAGCAGTTGGAAGCGGGTCGATCATGAGACCCAGTACTTC. The chain joins TRBV6-2 or TRBV6-3 to TRBJ2-5; tentative D call: TRBD2 (6 bases). Looked up from germline, CDR1 is MNHEY and CDR2 is SVGEGT. Trimming took 4 bases from V and 5 from J, leaving 17 bases between them. CDR3 length: 15 amino acids.

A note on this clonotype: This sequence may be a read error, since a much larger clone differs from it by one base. Written as DNA, the CDR3 is TGTGCCAGTAGTATTGGGGGTTTGAACACTGGAGCTTTCTTT. It is translated as CASSIGGLNTGAFF. This chain connects TRBV19 to TRBJ1-1; the D gene is possibly TRBD1 (5 bases). CDR3 size: 14 residues. Germline V gene lookup returns CDR1 LNHDA and CDR2 SQIVND (reference sequence).

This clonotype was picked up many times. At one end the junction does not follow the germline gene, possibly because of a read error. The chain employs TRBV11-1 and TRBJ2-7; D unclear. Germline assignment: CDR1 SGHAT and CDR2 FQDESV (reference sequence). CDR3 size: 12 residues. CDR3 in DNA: TGTGCCAGCAGCTTAAATCCGCGCAATTTGGAATTC. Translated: CASSLNPRNLEF.

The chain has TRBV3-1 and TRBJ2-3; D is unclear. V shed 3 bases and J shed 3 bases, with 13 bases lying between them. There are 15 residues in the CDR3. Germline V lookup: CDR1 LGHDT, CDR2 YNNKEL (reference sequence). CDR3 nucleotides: TGTGCCAGCAGCCACCCCCTTGCGTTGACAGATACGCAGTATTTT. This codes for CASSHPLALTDTQYF.

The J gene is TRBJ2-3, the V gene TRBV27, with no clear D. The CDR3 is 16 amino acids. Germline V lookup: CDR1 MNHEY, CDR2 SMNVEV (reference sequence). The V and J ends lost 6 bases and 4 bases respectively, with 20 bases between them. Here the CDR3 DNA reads TGTGCCAGCAGCCCGGTGAATCCGAAATTAGCAGATACGCAGTATTTT. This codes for CASSPVNPKLADTQYF.

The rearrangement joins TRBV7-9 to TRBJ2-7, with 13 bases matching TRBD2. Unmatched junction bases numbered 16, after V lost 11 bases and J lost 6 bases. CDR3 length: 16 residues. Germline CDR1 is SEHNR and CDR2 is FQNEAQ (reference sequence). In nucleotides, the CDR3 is TGTGCCCGCCGCCCCCCGACTAGCGGGAGGCCGGTCGAGCAGTACTTC. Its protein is CARRPPTSGRPVEQYF.

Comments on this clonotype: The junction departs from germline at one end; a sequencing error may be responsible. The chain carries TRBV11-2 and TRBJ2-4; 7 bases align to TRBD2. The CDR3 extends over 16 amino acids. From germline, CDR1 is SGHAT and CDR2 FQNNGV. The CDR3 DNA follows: TGTACCAGCAGCATAACAAGCGGGGTAGCCAAAAACATTCAGTACTTC. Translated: CTSSITSGVAKNIQYF.

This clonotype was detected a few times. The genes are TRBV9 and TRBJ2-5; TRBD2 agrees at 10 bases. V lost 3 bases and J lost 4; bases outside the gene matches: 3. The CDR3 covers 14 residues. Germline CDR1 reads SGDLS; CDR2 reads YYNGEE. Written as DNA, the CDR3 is TGTGCCAGCAGCGGAAGCGGGAGGGTAGAGACCCAGTACTTC. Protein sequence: CASSGSGRVETQYF. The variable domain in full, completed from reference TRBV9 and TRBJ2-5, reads DSGVTQTPKHLITATGQRVTLRCSPRSGDLSVYWYQQSLDQGLQFLIQYYNGEERAKGNILERFSAQQFPDLHSELNLSSLELGDSALYFCASSGSGRVETQYFGPGTRLLVL.

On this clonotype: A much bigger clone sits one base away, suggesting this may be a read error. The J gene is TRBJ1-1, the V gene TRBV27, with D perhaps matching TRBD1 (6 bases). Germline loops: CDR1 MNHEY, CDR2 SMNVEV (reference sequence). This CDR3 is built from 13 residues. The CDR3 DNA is TGTGCCAGCAGTTTAAACAGGGTAACTGAAGCTCTCTTT. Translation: CASSLNRVTEALF.

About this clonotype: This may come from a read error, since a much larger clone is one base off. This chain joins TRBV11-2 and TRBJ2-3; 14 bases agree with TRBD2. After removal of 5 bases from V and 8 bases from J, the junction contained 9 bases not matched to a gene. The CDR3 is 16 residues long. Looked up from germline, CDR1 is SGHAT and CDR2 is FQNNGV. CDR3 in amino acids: CASSKTSGGAFGTQYF. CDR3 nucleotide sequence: TGTGCCAGCAGCAAGACTAGCGGGGGGGCATTTGGTACGCAGTATTTT.

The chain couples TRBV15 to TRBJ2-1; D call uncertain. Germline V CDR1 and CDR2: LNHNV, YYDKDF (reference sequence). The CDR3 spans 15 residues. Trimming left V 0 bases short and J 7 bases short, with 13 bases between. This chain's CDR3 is CATSRDQTCGNEQFF. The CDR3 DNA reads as TGTGCCACCAGCAGAGATCAGACTTGCGGAAATGAGCAGTTCTTC.

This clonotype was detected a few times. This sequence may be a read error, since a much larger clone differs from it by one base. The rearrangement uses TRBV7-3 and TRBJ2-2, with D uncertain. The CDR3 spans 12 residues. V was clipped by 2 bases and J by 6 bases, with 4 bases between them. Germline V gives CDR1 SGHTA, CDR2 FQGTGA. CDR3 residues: CASSLYPGELFF. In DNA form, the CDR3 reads TGTGCCAGCAGCTTATACCCCGGGGAGCTGTTTTTT.

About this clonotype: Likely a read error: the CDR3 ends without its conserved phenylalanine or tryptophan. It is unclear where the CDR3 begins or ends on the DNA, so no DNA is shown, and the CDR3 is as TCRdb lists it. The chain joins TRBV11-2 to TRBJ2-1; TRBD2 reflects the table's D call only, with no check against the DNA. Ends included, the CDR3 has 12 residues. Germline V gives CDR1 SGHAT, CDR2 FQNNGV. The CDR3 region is CASSIGRTEQLI.